This T cell receptor (beta chain) emerged from a study of identical twins' blood T cells. MiXCR, applied by TCRdb to the 5' RACE reads, yields one record per CDR3 protein. Of about 370,000 distinct CDR3 sequences in the sample, around 30% are singletons; the top ten hold roughly 5.5%. V shed 5 bases and J shed 8 bases, with 15 bases lying between them. This CDR3 is 13 amino acids long. The germline gives CDR1 LNHDA, CDR2 SQIVND (reference sequence). Material for sequencing was PBMCs. This sequence joins TRBV19 and TRBJ1-2; D not resolved. This TCR was recovered from a woman between 18 and 55 years old in good health. The CDR3 DNA reads as TGTGCCAGTAGTGAGCGTGGTTTTGAGGGCTACACCTTC. Residues: CASSERGFEGYTF.